What follows describes a single T cell receptor beta chain. Its antigen is currently unknown. The sample belongs to a study of shared clonotypes between healthy human individuals. The method was immunoSEQ multiplex PCR; TCRdb's version includes in-frame clones alone and lacks a portion of them. The sample lists some 1,600,000 clones, approximately 98% occurring once. Study-wide points: How much donors shared clonotypes was expected to be affected by sequencing depth. Investigators collected only blood, and repertoires in tissues likely differ.

V shed 2 bases and J 0 bases; nucleotides not matched to a gene: 1. This CDR3 contains 15 residues. The germline V gene has CDR1 MNHEY and CDR2 SVGAGI. Sequencing used naive CD4+ T cells sorted from blood. Described subset: CD45RA+ positively selected. The clonotype comes from a man aged 30 to 39 in good health. The chain carries TRBV6-5 and TRBJ2-7, with TRBD1 matching 10 bases. This chain's CDR3 is CASSYGTGDSYEQYF. The CDR3 DNA is TGTGCCAGCAGTTACGGGACAGGGGACTCCTACGAGCAGTACTTC.